This TCR beta chain was found in a study of shared clonotypes between healthy human individuals. Germline values: CDR1 SGHRS, CDR2 YFSETQ. V lost 4 bases, J lost 8 bases, and 11 bases stayed unmatched. This CDR3 is built from 15 residues. DNA at about 200 ng, around 30,000 T cell genomes, went into sorted-subset replicate PCRs. Profiled with immunoSEQ multiplex PCR; TCRdb holds only in-frame clones, not every one. The data show some 2.1 million clones, with 85% to 95% seen just once and 0.85% to 1.3% held by the top ten. CD45RO negativity and positive selection for CCR7 defined naive CD8 cells, a population that excluded terminally differentiated effector memory CD45RA+ cells.

This clonotype was obtained from a man younger than 30 in good health. This chain joins TRBV5-1 and TRBJ2-1; 8 bases line up with TRBD1. Sequencing input: naive CD8+ T cells sorted from blood. The CDR3 reads CASSPVAGGGDEQFF. For the CDR3, the DNA is TGCGCCAGCAGCCCAGTGGCAGGGGGCGGCGATGAGCAGTTCTTC.